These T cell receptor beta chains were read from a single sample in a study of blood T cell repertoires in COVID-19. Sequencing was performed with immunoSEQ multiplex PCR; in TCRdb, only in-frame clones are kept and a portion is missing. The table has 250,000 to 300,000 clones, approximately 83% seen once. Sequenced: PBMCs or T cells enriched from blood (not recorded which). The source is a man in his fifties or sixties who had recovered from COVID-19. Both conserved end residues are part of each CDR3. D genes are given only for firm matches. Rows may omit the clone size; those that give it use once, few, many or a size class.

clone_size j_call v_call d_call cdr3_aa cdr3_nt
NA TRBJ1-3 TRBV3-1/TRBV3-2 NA CARICSGNTIYF TGTGCCAGAATCTGCTCTGGAAACACCATATATTTT
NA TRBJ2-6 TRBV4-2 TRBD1 CASSRDRAGANVLTF TGTGCCAGCAGCCGGGACAGGGCTGGGGCCAACGTCCTGACTTTC
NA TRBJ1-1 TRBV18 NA CASSPNRKEGTEAFF TGTGCCAGCTCACCAAACAGGAAGGAGGGCACTGAAGCTTTCTTT
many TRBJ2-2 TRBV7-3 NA CASSLVETGELFF TGTGCCAGCAGCCTCGTCGAGACCGGGGAGCTGTTTTTT
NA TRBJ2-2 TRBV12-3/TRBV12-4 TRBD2 CGTGTSGAGELFF TGTGGAACCGGGACTAGCGGTGCCGGGGAGCTGTTTTTT
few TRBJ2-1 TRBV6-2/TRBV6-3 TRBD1 CASSYSILGDRVNEQFF TGTGCCAGCAGTTACTCGATTTTGGGGGACAGGGTCAATGAGCAGTTCTTC
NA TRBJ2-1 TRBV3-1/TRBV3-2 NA CASSYGLYNEQFF TGTGCCAGCAGCTACGGACTATACAATGAGCAGTTCTTC
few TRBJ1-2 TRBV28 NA CASRWIEGTTGGYTF TGTGCCAGCAGATGGATAGAGGGGACAACCGGGGGCTACACCTTC
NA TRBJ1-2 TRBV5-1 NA CASSLDQGGLYGYTF TGCGCCAGCAGCTTGGATCAGGGTGGCCTTTATGGCTACACCTTC
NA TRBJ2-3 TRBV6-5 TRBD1 CASSPGQTPDTQYF TGTGCCAGCAGTCCGGGACAGACTCCAGATACGCAGTATTTT
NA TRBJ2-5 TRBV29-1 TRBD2 CSVESGGARAETQYF TGCAGCGTTGAAAGCGGGGGGGCAAGGGCAGAGACCCAGTACTTC